Shown below are 27 T cell receptor beta chains from a single sample sequenced in a study of T cell repertoires in cytomegalovirus infection. These receptors have no known antigen. TCRdb analysed the reads with MiXCR anew, one entry per CDR3 protein. The sample lists a few hundred thousand distinct CDR3 sequences, approximately 40% occurring once. The sample in question was cultured PBMCs, obtained from culture after CMV antigen stimulation. All receptors come from a human donor in good health (CMV status not recorded). Some clones in this sample may be carry-over from other donors' samples.

The J gene is TRBJ1-1, the V gene TRBV12-3 or TRBV12-4; D is perhaps TRBD1 (5 bases). The CDR3 totals 14 residues. V was shortened by 4 bases and J by 4 bases, with 13 bases between the two germline ends. The CDR3, as DNA: TGTGCCAGCAGTTATCGTCAGGGAATCACTGAAGCTTTCTTT. This codes for CASSYRQGITEAFF.

The V and J genes are TRBV12-3 or TRBV12-4 and TRBJ2-5; tentatively, D is TRBD1 (5 bases). V was shortened by 6 bases and J by 2 bases, with 16 bases between the two germline ends. The CDR3 extends over 15 amino acids. The CDR3 loop is CASSQVGAAQETQYF. CDR3 DNA: TGTGCCAGCAGCCAGGTAGGGGCTGCTCAAGAGACCCAGTACTTC.

This clonotype was counted between two and nine times. The rearrangement joins TRBV7-9 to TRBJ2-7; 7 nucleotides line up with TRBD2. CDR3 length equals 14 residues. Germline trimming cut 7 bases from V and 1 base from J; bases unmatched to any gene: 7. Germline CDR1 is SEHNR and CDR2 is FQNEAQ (reference sequence). The CDR3: CASTQRGGSYEQYF. The CDR3 bases are TGTGCCAGCACCCAGCGGGGCGGGTCCTACGAGCAGTACTTC.

The V and J genes are TRBV28 and TRBJ1-2, with a possible D match to TRBD1 (5 bases). V lost 5 bases, J lost 0 bases, and 19 bases lay in between. This CDR3 region has 17 residues. The germline V gene encodes CDR1 MDHEN and CDR2 SYDVKM. DNA of the CDR3: TGTGCCAGCAGTCCCCGAGGACATAGGACTACTAACTATGGCTACACCTTC. Protein: CASSPRGHRTTNYGYTF.

The chain carries TRBV18 and TRBJ1-2; D possibly corresponds to TRBD1 (5 bases). CDR3 length equals 14 residues. Trimming took off 3 bases at V and 3 bases at J, with 11 bases between the two ends. Germline V gives CDR1 KGHSH, CDR2 LQKENI. The CDR3 nucleotides are TGTGCCAGCTCACCGGCGGCAGGGCACTATGGCTACACCTTC. Protein sequence: CASSPAAGHYGYTF.

This clonotype was seen only a few times. V is TRBV6-1 and J is TRBJ2-5; either TRBD1 or TRBD2 may supply D (5 bases each). The CDR3 has 15 residues. Germline V gives CDR1 MNHNS, CDR2 SASEGT. V was clipped by 6 bases and J by 2 bases, with 16 bases between them. For the CDR3, the DNA is TGTGCCAGCAGGGGACGGACTCCTTTTCAAGAGACCCAGTACTTC. Amino acid sequence: CASRGRTPFQETQYF.

This chain joins TRBV27 and TRBJ2-7; possible D gene TRBD1, 6 bases. Germline-derived CDR1 and CDR2 are MNHEY and SMNVEV (reference sequence). CDR3 size: 14 residues. Trimming took off 3 bases at V and 5 bases at J, with 14 bases between the two ends. CDR3: CASSFGTTGHEQYF. The DNA for the CDR3 is TGTGCCAGCAGTTTCGGGACCACAGGGCACGAGCAGTACTTC.

The V gene is TRBV4-3, the J gene TRBJ2-2; 8 bases agree with TRBD2. Germline V gene lookup returns CDR1 LGHNA and CDR2 YSLEER. The CDR3 is 17 amino acids. With 4 bases clipped from V and 3 bases from J, the junction kept 10 bases outside the gene matches. Here the CDR3 DNA reads TGCGCCAGCAGCCCACGGGCGGGAGGTACGGACACCGGGGAGCTGTTTTTT. Protein product: CASSPRAGGTDTGELFF.

A few counts support this clonotype. This chain connects TRBV7-2 to TRBJ2-2, with 9 nucleotides matching TRBD1. The ends lost 4 bases at V and 4 bases at J; junction bases unmatched: 4. Germline-derived CDR1 and CDR2 are SGHTA and FQGNSA. The CDR3 runs to 15 residues. CDR3 sequence reads: CASSSRQGVTGELFF. Written as DNA, the CDR3 is TGTGCCAGCAGCTCCCGACAGGGGGTCACCGGGGAGCTGTTTTTT.

The table lists this clonotype with a few counts. The V call is TRBV7-2, the J call TRBJ2-7; D uncertain. The CDR3 spans 15 residues. V shed 5 bases and J shed 3 bases, with 17 bases lying between them. CDR1 and CDR2 (germline): SGHTA, FQGNSA. CDR3 nucleotides: TGTGCCAGCAGCCCCGATAAGGGCTTAATCTACGAGCAGTACTTC. This encodes CASSPDKGLIYEQYF.

The chain has TRBV7-9 and TRBJ1-6; D is uncertain. The V end lost 3 bases, the J end lost 9 bases, and 6 bases lay between the germline ends. In germline, CDR1 is SEHNR, CDR2 FQNEAQ (reference sequence). CDR3 length: 12 residues. The CDR3 bases are TGTGCCAGCAGCTTGGATGGTTCACCCCTCCACTTT. Amino acid sequence: CASSLDGSPLHF.

In this sample, this clonotype turned up a few times. The chain has TRBV7-2 and TRBJ2-5; D gene ambiguous. V gave up 3 bases and J gave up 7 bases, with 12 bases separating them. CDR3 length equals 13 residues. CDR1 SGHTA and CDR2 FQGNSA come from the germline V gene. The CDR3 DNA reads as TGTGCCAGCAGCTTCAACAGCCTGGGGACCCAGTACTTC. It codes for CASSFNSLGTQYF.

Ten or more counts support this clonotype. This chain joins TRBV7-2 and TRBJ2-5; D is uncertain. Germline CDR1 SGHTA, CDR2 FQGNSA. V dropped 3 bases and J dropped 5 bases, with 16 bases sitting between them. CDR3 length equals 15 residues. The CDR3 DNA sequence: TGTGCCAGCAGCTTCTCGCGGTCTCGTACGGAGACCCAGTACTTC. It yields the protein CASSFSRSRTETQYF.

The V gene is TRBV7-8, the J gene TRBJ1-2; tentatively, D is TRBD1 (5 bases). The V gene's germline CDR1 is SGHVS and CDR2 FQNEAQ. The CDR3 covers 15 residues. V was clipped by 4 bases and J by 0 bases, with 12 bases between them. The CDR3 here is CASSYGDGANYGYTF. The DNA of the CDR3 is TGTGCCAGCAGCTACGGGGACGGGGCTAACTATGGCTACACCTTC.

The CDR3 nucleotides are TGTGCCAGCACGAAGGAGGGTAGCTCCTACGAGCAGTACTTC. The encoded protein is CASTKEGSSYEQYF. The chain combines TRBV25-1 with TRBJ2-7; D possibly corresponds to TRBD2 (6 bases). V dropped 7 bases and J dropped 0 bases, with 13 bases sitting between them. The CDR3 is 14 residues long. Per the germline V gene, CDR1 is MGHDK and CDR2 is SYGVNS.

This clonotype was seen only a few times. The chain joins TRBV5-4 to TRBJ2-2; D perhaps matches TRBD1 (5 bases). The V and J ends lost 1 base and 12 bases respectively, with 10 bases between them. The CDR3 is 12 amino acids. Germline CDR1 and CDR2: SGHNT and YYREEE (reference sequence). The CDR3 loop is CASSLSGFQLFF. DNA of the CDR3: TGTGCCAGCAGCTTGTCAGGGTTTCAGCTGTTTTTT.

This chain uses TRBV5-1 with TRBJ2-1; D may be TRBD1 (5 bases). Germline V gene sequence: CDR1 SGHRS, CDR2 YFSETQ. V was clipped by 1 base and J by 0 bases, with 8 bases between them. The CDR3 consists of 15 residues. CDR3 in amino acids: CASSLWQGSYNEQFF. The CDR3 nucleotides read TGCGCCAGCAGCTTGTGGCAGGGCTCCTACAATGAGCAGTTCTTC.

V usage is TRBV12-3 or TRBV12-4 and J usage is TRBJ1-6; D gene ambiguous. With 6 bases removed from V and 6 bases from J, the gap between germline ends came to 12 bases. CDR3 length: 14 amino acids. CDR3: CASSGVVFNSPLHF. Written as DNA, the CDR3 is TGTGCCAGCAGCGGCGTGGTGTTTAATTCACCCCTCCACTTT.

This chain links TRBV23-1 with TRBJ1-5, with D possibly being TRBD1 (6 bases). TRBV23-1 counts as an open reading frame of uncertain function. CDR3 size: 15 residues. V lost 8 bases to trimming and J lost 0 bases, with 14 bases between them. The CDR3 sequence is CASSGDMNSNQPQHF. Here the CDR3 DNA reads TGCGCCAGCTCCGGGGACATGAATAGCAATCAGCCCCAGCATTTT.

The chain recombines TRBV2 with TRBJ2-5; D might be TRBD1 or TRBD2, each matching 5 bases. V was trimmed by 7 bases and J by 1 base, leaving 13 bases between them. Germline V gene sequence: CDR1 SNHLY, CDR2 FYNNEI. The CDR3 totals 14 residues. The CDR3 sequence is CASTYRGPQETQYF. In DNA form, the CDR3 reads TGTGCCAGCACTTACCGGGGCCCCCAAGAGACCCAGTACTTC.

This clonotype was found a few times. CDR3 sequence (DNA): TGCGCCAGCAGCCAAGCCGGGACTAGCGAAGAGACCCAGTACTTC. Its protein is CASSQAGTSEETQYF. The chain combines TRBV4-1 with TRBJ2-5, with 10 bases identical to TRBD2. The CDR3 runs 15 residues. Trimming removed 1 base from V and 3 bases from J; junction bases left unmatched: 2. The germline gives CDR1 MGHRA, CDR2 YSYEKL.

This rearrangement joins TRBV12-3 or TRBV12-4 to TRBJ2-1; 8 nucleotides line up with TRBD2. The V and J ends lost 5 bases and 6 bases, in that order; junction bases with no gene match: 9. The CDR3 covers 15 residues. This CDR3 is CASSPAGVFGNEQFF. Here the CDR3 DNA reads TGTGCCAGCAGTCCAGCGGGGGTTTTTGGCAATGAGCAGTTCTTC.

The rearrangement joins TRBV27 to TRBJ1-1; D perhaps matches TRBD1 (5 bases). The length of the CDR3 is 15 residues. The V gene lost 5 bases and the J gene lost 5 bases, with 18 bases spanning the gap. In germline, CDR1 is MNHEY, CDR2 SMNVEV (reference sequence). The CDR3 reads CASSRPGLLGTEAFF. CDR3 coding DNA: TGTGCCAGCAGTCGCCCGGGACTACTGGGGACTGAAGCTTTCTTT.

The chain is built from TRBV27 and TRBJ1-1; 7 bases align to TRBD1. The CDR3 length is 12 residues. V was clipped by 6 bases and J by 7 bases; unmatched bases: 5. CDR1 and CDR2 from the germline V gene are MNHEY and SMNVEV (reference sequence). The CDR3 loop is CASSSTGNEAFF. In DNA form, the CDR3 reads TGTGCCAGCAGCTCGACAGGGAATGAAGCTTTCTTT.

This chain connects TRBV25-1 to TRBJ2-3; D is possibly TRBD1 or TRBD2 (6 bases each). The V gene's germline CDR1 is MGHDK and CDR2 SYGVNS. V gave up 1 base and J gave up 0 bases, with 8 bases separating them. The CDR3 covers 15 residues. The CDR3 bases are TGTGCCAGCAGTGAATGGGGGGCTAGCACAGATACGCAGTATTTT. This gives the protein CASSEWGASTDTQYF.

This chain links TRBV20-1 with TRBJ2-5; D possibly corresponds to TRBD1 (6 bases). Germline V lookup: CDR1 DFQATT, CDR2 SNEGSKA (reference sequence). V lost 0 bases, J lost 0 bases, and 11 bases lay in between. There are 15 residues in the CDR3. The DNA for the CDR3 is TGCAGTGCTAGAGATACTAGGGGGTACCAAGAGACCCAGTACTTC. It yields the protein CSARDTRGYQETQYF.

This clonotype was picked up a small number of times. The V call is TRBV7-2, the J call TRBJ2-1; tentatively, D is TRBD1 (6 bases). V was trimmed by 5 bases and J by 2 bases, leaving 22 bases between them. CDR1 is SGHTA, CDR2 FQGNSA, per germline. The CDR3 length is 18 residues. This CDR3 is CASSRTIAQGDPYNEQFF. The DNA of the CDR3 is TGTGCCAGCAGCCGAACCATAGCACAGGGAGATCCCTACAATGAGCAGTTCTTC.